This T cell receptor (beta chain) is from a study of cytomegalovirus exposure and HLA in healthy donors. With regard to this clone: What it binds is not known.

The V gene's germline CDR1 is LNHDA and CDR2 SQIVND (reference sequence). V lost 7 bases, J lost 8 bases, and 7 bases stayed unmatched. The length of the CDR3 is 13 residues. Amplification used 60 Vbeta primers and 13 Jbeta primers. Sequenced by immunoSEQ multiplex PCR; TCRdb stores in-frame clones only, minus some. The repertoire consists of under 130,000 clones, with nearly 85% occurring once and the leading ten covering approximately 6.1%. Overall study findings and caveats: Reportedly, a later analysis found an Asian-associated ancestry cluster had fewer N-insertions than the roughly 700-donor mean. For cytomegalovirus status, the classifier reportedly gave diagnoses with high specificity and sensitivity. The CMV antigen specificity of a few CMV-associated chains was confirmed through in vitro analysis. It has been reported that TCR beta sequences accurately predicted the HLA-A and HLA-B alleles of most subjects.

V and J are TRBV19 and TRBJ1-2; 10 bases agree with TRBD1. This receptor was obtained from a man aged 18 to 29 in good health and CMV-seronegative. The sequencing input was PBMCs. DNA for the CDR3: TGTGCCAGTACACTCGGGACAGGGGTGGGCTACACCTTC. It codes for CASTLGTGVGYTF. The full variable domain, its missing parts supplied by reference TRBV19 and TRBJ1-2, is DGGITQSPKYLFRKEGQNVTLSCEQNLNHDAMYWYRQDPGQGLRLIYYSQIVNDFQKGDIAEGYSVSREKKESFPLTVTSAQKNPTAFYLCASTLGTGVGYTFGSGTRLTVV.